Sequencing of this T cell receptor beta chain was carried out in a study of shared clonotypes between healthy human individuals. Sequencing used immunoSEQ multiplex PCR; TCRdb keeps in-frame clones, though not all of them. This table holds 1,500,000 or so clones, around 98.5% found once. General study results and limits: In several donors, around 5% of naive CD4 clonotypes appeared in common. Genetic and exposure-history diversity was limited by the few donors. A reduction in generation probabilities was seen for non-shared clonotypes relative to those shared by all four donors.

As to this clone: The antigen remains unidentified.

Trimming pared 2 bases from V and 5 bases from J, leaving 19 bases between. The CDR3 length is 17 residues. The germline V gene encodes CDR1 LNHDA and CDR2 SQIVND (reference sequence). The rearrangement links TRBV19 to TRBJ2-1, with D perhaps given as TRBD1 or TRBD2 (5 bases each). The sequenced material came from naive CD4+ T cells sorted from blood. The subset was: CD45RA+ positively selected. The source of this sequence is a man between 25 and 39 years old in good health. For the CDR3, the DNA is TGTGCCAGTAGTATAATAAATGGGGCAGGAGGAAACAATGAGCAGTTCTTC. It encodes CASSIINGAGGNNEQFF.